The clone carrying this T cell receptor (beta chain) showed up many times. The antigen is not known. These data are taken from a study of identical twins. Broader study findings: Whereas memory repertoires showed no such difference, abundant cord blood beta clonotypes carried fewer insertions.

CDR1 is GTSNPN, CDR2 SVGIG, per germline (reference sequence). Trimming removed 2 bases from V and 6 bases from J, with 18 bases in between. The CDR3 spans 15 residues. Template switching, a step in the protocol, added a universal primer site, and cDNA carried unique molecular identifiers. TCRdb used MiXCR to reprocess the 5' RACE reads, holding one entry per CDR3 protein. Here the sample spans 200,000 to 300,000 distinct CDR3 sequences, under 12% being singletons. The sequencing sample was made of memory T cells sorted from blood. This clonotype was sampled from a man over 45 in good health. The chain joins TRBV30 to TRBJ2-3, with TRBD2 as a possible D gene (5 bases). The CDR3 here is CAWSPLAYLGDTQYF. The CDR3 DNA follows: TGTGCCTGGAGTCCCCTAGCTTACCTAGGGGATACGCAGTATTTT.